What follows are 4 T cell receptor beta chains derived from one specimen sequenced in a study of blood T cell repertoires in COVID-19. The repertoire was sequenced with immunoSEQ multiplex PCR; TCRdb's copy has only in-frame clones and lacks some. This table holds roughly 250,000 clones, roughly 84% found once. The sequencing sample was made of peripheral blood. Receptors originate from a woman aged 40 to 50 with active or convalescent COVID-19.

This sequence joins TRBV5-4 and TRBJ1-1; 7 bases are a match to TRBD1. CDR1 is SGHNT, CDR2 YYREEE, per germline (reference sequence). The CDR3 is 14 amino acids. V trimming: 4 bases; J trimming: 4 bases; junction bases outside the gene matches: 7. The CDR3 sequence: CASSRRDSITEAFF. The CDR3 coding sequence is TGTGCCAGCAGCCGCCGGGACAGCATCACTGAAGCTTTCTTT.

This rearrangement joins TRBV15 to TRBJ2-7, with D possibly TRBD2 on 5 matching bases. V was trimmed by 3 bases and J by 6 bases, leaving 15 bases between them. In germline, CDR1 is LNHNV, CDR2 YYDKDF (reference sequence). The CDR3 runs 14 residues. The CDR3 protein is CATSSFLTGGEQYF. The DNA for the CDR3 is TGTGCCACCAGCAGTTTTTTGACCGGAGGCGAGCAGTACTTC.

Regarding this clone: One junction end disagrees with the germline gene, perhaps due to a read error. The chain employs TRBV12-3 or TRBV12-4 and TRBJ1-2; D not resolved. The CDR3 has 12 residues. CDR3 coding DNA: TGTGCCAGCAGTTTAGTTAGCAACCCACCCCTCTTC. Its translation: CASSLVSNPPLF.

The rearrangement joins TRBV6-5 to TRBJ2-2; D gene unclear. The CDR3 length is 13 residues. Germline V gives CDR1 MNHEY, CDR2 SVGAGI. V was cut by 0 bases and J by 7 bases, with 6 bases left in between. Written as DNA, the CDR3 is TGTGCCAGCAGTTACTCAGCCGGCGGGGAGCTGTTTTTT. The encoded protein is CASSYSAGGELFF.